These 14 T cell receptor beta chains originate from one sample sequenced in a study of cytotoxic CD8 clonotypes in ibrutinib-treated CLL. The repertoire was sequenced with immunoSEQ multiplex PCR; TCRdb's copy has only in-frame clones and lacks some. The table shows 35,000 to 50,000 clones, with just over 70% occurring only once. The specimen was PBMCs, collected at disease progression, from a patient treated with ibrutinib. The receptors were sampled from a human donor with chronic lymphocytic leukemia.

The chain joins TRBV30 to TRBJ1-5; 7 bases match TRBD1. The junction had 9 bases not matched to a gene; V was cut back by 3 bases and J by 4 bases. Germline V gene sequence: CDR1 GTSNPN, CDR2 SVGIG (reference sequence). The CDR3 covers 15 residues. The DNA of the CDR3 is TGTGCCTGGAGCCGACAGGGAGCAACTAATCAGCCCCAGCATTTT. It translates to CAWSRQGATNQPQHF.

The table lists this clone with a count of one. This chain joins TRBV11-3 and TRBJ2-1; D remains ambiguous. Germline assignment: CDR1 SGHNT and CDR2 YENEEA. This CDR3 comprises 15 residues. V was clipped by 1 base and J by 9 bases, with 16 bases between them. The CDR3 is CASSLAPVNTAEQFF. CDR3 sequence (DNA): TGTGCCAGCAGCTTAGCCCCGGTAAACACGGCTGAGCAGTTCTTC.

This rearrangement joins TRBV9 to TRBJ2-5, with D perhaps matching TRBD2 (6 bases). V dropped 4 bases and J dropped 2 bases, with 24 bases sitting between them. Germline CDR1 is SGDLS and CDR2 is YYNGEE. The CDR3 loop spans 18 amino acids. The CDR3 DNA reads TGTGCCAGCAGCCCCATGACTAGTCGCACTTTCGGACAAGAGACCCAGTACTTC. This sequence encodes CASSPMTSRTFGQETQYF.

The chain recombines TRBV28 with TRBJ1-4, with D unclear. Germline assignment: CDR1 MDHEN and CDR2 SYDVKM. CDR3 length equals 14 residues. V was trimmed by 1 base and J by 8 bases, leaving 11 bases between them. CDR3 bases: TGTGCCAGCAGTTTATCGCAGCCTACCGAAAAACTGTTTTTT. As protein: CASSLSQPTEKLFF.

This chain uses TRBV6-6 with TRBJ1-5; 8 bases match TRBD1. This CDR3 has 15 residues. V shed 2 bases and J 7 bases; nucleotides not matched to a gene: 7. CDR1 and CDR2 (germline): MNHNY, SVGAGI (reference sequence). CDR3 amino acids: CASSYRTGFAQPQHF. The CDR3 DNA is TGTGCCAGCAGTTACCGGACAGGGTTCGCCCAGCCCCAGCATTTT.

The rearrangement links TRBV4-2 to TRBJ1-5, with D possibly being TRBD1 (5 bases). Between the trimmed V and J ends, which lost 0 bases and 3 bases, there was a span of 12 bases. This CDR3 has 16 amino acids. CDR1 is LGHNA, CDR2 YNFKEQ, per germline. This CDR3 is CASSQDSGHFNQPQHF. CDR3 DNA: TGTGCCAGCAGCCAAGATAGCGGACACTTCAATCAGCCCCAGCATTTT.

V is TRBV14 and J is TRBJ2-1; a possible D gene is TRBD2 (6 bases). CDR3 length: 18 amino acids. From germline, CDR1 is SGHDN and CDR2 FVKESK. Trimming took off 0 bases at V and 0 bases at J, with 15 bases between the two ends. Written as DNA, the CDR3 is TGTGCCAGCAGCCAAGATTGGAGGGGCAGGAGCTCCTACAATGAGCAGTTCTTC. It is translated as CASSQDWRGRSSYNEQFF.

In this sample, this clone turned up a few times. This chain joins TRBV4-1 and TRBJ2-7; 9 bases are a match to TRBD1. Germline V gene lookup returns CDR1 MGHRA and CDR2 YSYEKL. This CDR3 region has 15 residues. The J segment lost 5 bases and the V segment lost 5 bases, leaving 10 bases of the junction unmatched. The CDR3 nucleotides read TGCGCCAGCAGCTTACAGGGGGCGGGCTTCGACGAGCAGTACTTC. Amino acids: CASSLQGAGFDEQYF.

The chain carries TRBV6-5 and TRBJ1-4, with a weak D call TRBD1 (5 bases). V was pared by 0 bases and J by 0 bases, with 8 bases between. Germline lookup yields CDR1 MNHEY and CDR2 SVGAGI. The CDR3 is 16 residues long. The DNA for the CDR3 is TGTGCCAGCAGTTACTCTCGGGGCGCAACTAATGAAAAACTGTTTTTT. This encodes CASSYSRGATNEKLFF.

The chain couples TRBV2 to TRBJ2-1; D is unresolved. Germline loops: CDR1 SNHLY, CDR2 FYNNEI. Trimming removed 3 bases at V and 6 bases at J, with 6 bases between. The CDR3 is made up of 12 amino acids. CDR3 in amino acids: CASSDRFNEQFF. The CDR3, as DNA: TGTGCCAGCAGTGACAGGTTCAATGAGCAGTTCTTC.

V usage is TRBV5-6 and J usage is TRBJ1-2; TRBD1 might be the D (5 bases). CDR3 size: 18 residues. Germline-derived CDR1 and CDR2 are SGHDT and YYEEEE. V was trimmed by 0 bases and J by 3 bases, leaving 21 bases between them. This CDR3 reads CASSLGAVRIGADYGYTF. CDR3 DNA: TGTGCCAGCAGCTTGGGGGCGGTCCGGATAGGGGCAGACTATGGCTACACCTTC.

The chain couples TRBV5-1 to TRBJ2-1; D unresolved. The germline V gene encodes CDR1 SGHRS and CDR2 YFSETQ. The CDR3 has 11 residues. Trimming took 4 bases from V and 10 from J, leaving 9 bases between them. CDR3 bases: TGCGCCAGCAGCCTTTCCTGGGAGCAGTTCTTC. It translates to CASSLSWEQFF.

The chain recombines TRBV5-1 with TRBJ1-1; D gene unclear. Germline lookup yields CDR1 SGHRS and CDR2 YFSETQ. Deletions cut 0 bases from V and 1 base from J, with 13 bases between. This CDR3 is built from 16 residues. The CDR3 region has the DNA TGCGCCAGCAGCTTGGTAGCAGGCCTTAAGAACACTGAAGCTTTCTTT. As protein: CASSLVAGLKNTEAFF.

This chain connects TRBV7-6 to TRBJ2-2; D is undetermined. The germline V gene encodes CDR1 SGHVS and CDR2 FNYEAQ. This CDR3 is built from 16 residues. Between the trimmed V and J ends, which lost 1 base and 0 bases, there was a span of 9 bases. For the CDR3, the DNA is TGTGCCAGCAGCTTAGAAAGGCCAACGAACACCGGGGAGCTGTTTTTT. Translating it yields CASSLERPTNTGELFF.